This TCR beta chain comes out of a study of T cell responses to AZD1222 COVID-19 vaccine. Overall study findings and caveats: Two doses of AZD1222 preceded a rise in Spike-specific TCR breadth and depth. Clonal diversity was possibly underestimated, and the donors were mostly white British, with more females. Unmutated variant regions are reportedly targeted by nearly half of spike-specific TCRs.

This CDR3 comprises 12 residues. Germline lookup yields CDR1 SGHNT and CDR2 YENEEA. The V gene lost 3 bases and the J gene lost 1 base, with 3 bases spanning the gap. Data came from immunoSEQ multiplex PCR; TCRdb stores just in-frame clones and leaves some out. Of about 120,000 clones in the sample, around nine tenths were seen once. Of note for this clone: Its antigen is as yet unknown.

The V call is TRBV11-3, the J call TRBJ1-1, with D hard to call. This clonotype originated in an adult in good health. The sample here was peripheral blood, taken on day 0 of AZD1222 vaccination. The CDR3 is CASSLRNTEAFF. In nucleotides, the CDR3 is TGTGCCAGCAGCTTGAGGAACACTGAAGCTTTCTTT.